This T cell receptor (beta chain) was identified during a study of CD8 T cells in Susac syndrome (dated by TCRdb to about 2019). In terms of the full investigation: Repertoire sequencing was used to test whether CD8+ T cell activation and differentiation in Susac syndrome was antigen driven. The clonality of the CD8+ T cell repertoire was compared across approximately twelve healthy donors, some 14 Susac syndrome patients and fewer than 16 multiple sclerosis patients. General conclusions and limits of the study: The study acknowledged that relatively few individuals were included in the TCR sequencing and HLA analysis.

For this clonotype: This receptor's antigen is unknown. No quality values exist for individual bases; no much larger clone is one base distant.

A distance of 17 bases separates the germline ends of V and J, which lose 7 bases and 8 bases respectively. Reading the germline V gene (reference sequence) gives CDR1 LNHDA and CDR2 SQIVND. The CDR3, from cysteine to phenylalanine, totals 14 residues. The sequence is cut down to CDR3 DNA, 42 bases in frame from base 1. Peripheral blood CD8+ and CD4+ T cells from healthy donors, Susac syndrome patients and multiple sclerosis patients were profiled using high-throughput TCR beta sequencing. Multiple sclerosis controls were treatment-naive patients with stable or active relapsing-remitting disease fulfilling revised McDonald criteria. CD8+ TEMRA cells were enriched by FACS, while bulk CD8+ and CD4+ T cells were purified by magnetic negative isolation. Blood was collected in EDTA tubes and processed within 24 hours, with PBMCs isolated through density gradient centrifugation. PBMCs intended for TCR sequencing were cryopreserved in liquid nitrogen and were subsequently thawed in a 37 degrees C water bath. The sorted or isolated CD4+, CD8+ and CD8+ TEMRA cells reached a purity of at least 90%.

RNA was extracted using the RNeasy kit, and about 0.45 to 1 microgram was reverse transcribed with random hexamers. The immunoSEQ multiplex PCR assay, covering 54 Vbeta and 13 Jbeta segments, was used to amplify TCR beta CDR3 regions. Bias from PCR amplification was corrected by using a synthetic template baseline for primer optimization and for computational correction. In the original analysis: Reads were annotated to V, D and J genes according to IMGT and were analyzed with immunoSEQ Analyzer, with only productive sequences retained. To calculate clonality, Shannon entropy was normalized by log2 of the number of productive unique sequences and then subtracted from one. For each patient and control, public and private clones were evaluated among the 100 most prevalent clones. Clones were defined as Susac-specific if absent from the healthy and MS cohorts, from over a thousand published viral clones and from other ImmuneACCESS disease sequences. Using fastp at Q25 and MiXCR, TCRdb reprocessed the public reads and kept productive beta chains. For every CDR3 protein sequence, its rows merge into one entry that carries the most common genes and DNA. TCRdb's processing, not the study's, gives the V and J calls here. The sample records under 150,000 distinct CDR3 sequences, 80% of which are singletons. The ten largest clonotypes hold 0.45% to 0.6% of the sample.

The sequencing input was CD8+ T cells from PBMCs. The sequence was obtained from a human donor with multiple sclerosis. The chain is made from TRBV19 and TRBJ1-4; TRBD1 could be the D gene, as 6 bases match. The DNA is as follows: TGTGCCAGTAATACCAGGGGCGGGGGAGAAAAACTGTTTTTT. It encodes CASNTRGGGEKLFF.